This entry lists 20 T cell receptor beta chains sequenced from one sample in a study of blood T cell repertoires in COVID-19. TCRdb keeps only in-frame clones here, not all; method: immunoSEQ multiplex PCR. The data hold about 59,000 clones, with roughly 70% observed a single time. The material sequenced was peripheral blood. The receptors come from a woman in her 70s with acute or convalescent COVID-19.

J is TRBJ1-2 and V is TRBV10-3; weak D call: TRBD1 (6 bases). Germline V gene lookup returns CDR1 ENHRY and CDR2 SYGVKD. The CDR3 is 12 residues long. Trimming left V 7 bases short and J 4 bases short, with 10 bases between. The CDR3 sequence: CAINTGSYGYTF. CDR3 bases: TGTGCCATCAATACAGGGTCCTATGGCTACACCTTC.

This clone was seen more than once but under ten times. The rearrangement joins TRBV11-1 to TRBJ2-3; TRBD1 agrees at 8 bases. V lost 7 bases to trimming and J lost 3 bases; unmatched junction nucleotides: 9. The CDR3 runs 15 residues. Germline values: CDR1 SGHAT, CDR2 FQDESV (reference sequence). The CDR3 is CASNLQGVQTDTQYF. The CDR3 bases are TGTGCCAGCAACCTACAGGGGGTCCAGACAGATACGCAGTATTTT.

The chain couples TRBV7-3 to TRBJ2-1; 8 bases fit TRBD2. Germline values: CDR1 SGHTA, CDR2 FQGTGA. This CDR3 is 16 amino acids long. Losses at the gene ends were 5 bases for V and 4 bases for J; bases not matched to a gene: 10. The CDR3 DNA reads TGTGCCAGCAGCCAAGGGTCTAGCGGGCTGTACAATGAGCAGTTCTTC. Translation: CASSQGSSGLYNEQFF.

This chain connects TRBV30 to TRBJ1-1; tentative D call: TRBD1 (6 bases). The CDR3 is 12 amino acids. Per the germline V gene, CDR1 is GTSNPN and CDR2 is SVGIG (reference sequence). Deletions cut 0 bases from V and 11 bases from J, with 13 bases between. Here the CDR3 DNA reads TGTGCCTGGAGTGTATCGGGCAGGGGTGCTTTCTTT. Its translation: CAWSVSGRGAFF.

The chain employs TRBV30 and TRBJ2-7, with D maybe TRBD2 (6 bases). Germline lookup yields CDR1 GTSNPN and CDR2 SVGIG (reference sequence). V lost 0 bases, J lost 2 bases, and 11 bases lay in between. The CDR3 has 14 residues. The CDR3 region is CAWSVGGSTYEQYV. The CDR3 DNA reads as TGTGCCTGGAGTGTTGGGGGGTCCACCTACGAGCAGTACGTC.

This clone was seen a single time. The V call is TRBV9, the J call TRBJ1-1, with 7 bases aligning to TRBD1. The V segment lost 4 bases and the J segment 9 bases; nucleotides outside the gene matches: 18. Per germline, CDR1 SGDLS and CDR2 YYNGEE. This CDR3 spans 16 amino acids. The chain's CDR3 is CASSQTTDIRQGKAFF. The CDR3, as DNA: TGTGCCAGCAGCCAAACTACGGACATAAGACAGGGAAAAGCTTTCTTT.

The CDR3 reads CASSRGRASNEQFF. As DNA, the CDR3 is TGTGCCAGTAGCCGTGGGCGGGCAAGTAATGAGCAGTTCTTC. This chain uses TRBV19 with TRBJ2-1; TRBD2 is a possible D gene (5 bases). V gave up 6 bases and J gave up 7 bases, with 16 bases separating them. Germline V gene sequence: CDR1 LNHDA, CDR2 SQIVND (reference sequence). CDR3 length equals 14 residues.

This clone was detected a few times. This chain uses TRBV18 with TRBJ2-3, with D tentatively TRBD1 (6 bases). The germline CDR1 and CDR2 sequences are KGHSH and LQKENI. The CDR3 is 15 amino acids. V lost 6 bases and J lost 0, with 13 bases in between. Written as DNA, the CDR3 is TGTGCCAGCTCCGAGGTTGGGGGCAGCACAGATACGCAGTATTTT. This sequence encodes CASSEVGGSTDTQYF.

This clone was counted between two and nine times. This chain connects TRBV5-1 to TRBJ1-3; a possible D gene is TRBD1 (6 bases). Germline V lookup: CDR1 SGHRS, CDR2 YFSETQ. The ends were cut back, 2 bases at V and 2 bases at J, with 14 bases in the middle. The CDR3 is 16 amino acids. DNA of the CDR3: TGCGCCAGCAGCTTTATAGGCCCAGGGGCTGGAAACACCATATATTTT. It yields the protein CASSFIGPGAGNTIYF. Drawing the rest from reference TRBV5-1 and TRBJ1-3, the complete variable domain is KAGVTQTPRYLIKTRGQQVTLSCSPISGHRSVSWYQQTPGQGLQFLFEYFSETQRNKGNFPGRFSGRQFSNSRSEMNVSTLELGDSALYLCASSFIGPGAGNTIYFGEGSWLTVV.

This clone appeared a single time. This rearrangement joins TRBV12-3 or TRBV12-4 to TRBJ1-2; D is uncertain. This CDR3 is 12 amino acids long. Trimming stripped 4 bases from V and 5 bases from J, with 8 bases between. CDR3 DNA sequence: TGTGCCAGCAGTTCCTCAGTGTATGGCTACACCTTC. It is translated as CASSSSVYGYTF.

The CDR3 here is CSVRGSLGGYTF. In DNA, the CDR3 is TGCAGCGTTCGAGGGAGTCTGGGTGGCTACACCTTC. This chain uses TRBV29-1 with TRBJ1-2, with D hard to call. The CDR3 totals 12 residues. Trimming took off 5 bases at V and 7 bases at J, with 14 bases between the two ends. Germline loops: CDR1 SQVTM, CDR2 ANQGSEA.

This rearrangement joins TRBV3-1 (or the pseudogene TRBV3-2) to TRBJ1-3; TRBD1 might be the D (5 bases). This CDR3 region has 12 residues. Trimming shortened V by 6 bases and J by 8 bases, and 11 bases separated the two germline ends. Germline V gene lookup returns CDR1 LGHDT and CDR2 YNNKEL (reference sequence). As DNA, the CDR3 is TGTGCCAGCAGTCGGGGGAAAGACACCATATATTTT. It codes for CASSRGKDTIYF.

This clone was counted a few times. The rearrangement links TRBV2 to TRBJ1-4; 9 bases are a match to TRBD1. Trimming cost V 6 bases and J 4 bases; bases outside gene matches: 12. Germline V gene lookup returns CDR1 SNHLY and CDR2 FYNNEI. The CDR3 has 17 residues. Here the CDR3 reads CASRKIDRGNGNEKLFF. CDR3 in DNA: TGTGCCAGCAGGAAAATAGACAGGGGGAACGGTAATGAAAAACTGTTTTTT.

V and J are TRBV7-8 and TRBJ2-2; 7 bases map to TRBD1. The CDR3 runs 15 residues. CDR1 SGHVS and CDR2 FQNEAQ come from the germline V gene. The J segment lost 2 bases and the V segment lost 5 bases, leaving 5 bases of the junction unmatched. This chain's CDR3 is CASSLRDSNTGELFF. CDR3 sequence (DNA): TGTGCCAGCAGCCTCCGGGACAGTAACACCGGGGAGCTGTTTTTT.

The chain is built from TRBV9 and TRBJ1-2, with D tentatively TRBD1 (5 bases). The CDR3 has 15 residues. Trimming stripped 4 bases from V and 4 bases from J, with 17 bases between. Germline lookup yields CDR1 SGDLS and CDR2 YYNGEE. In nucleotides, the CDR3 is TGTGCCAGCAGCTTAGACCTTCAGGGCCTCTATGGCTACACCTTC. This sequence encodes CASSLDLQGLYGYTF.

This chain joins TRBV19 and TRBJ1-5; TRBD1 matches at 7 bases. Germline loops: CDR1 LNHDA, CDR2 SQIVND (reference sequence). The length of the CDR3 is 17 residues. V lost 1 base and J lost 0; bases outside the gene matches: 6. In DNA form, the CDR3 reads TGTGCCAGTAGTATAGGGGTACAGGGGCTTAGCAATCAGCCCCAGCATTTT. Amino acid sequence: CASSIGVQGLSNQPQHF.

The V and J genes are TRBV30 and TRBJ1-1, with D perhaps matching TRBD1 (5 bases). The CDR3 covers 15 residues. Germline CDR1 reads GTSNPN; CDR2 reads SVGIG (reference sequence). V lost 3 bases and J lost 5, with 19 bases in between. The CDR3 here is CAWRGIQGFGTEAFF. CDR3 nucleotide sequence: TGTGCCTGGAGAGGGATTCAGGGCTTCGGGACTGAAGCTTTCTTT.

The CDR3 DNA reads as TGTGCCAGCAGCGATACAGGTTGGGGCGCGTGGCCCCAGCATTTT. Translating gives CASSDTGWGAWPQHF. The V gene is TRBV6-5, the J gene TRBJ1-5, with TRBD1 as a possible D gene (5 bases). CDR1 and CDR2 (germline): MNHEY, SVGAGI. This CDR3 has 15 residues. Trimming stripped 6 bases from V and 9 bases from J, with 21 bases between.

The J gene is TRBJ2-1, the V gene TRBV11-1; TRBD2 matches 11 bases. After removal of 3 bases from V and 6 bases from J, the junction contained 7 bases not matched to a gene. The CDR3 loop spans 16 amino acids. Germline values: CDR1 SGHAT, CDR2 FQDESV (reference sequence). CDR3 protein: CASSLGASGGPNEQFF. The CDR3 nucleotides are TGTGCCAGCAGCTTGGGGGCTAGCGGGGGGCCCAATGAGCAGTTCTTC.

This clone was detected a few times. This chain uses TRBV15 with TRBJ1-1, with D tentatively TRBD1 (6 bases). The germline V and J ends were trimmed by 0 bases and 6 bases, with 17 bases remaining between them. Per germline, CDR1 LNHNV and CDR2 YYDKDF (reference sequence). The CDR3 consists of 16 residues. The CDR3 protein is CATSRDLNLGASEAFF. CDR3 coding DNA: TGTGCCACCAGCAGAGATCTAAACTTGGGGGCGTCTGAAGCTTTCTTT. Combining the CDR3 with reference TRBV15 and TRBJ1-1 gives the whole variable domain DAMVIQNPRYQVTQFGKPVTLSCSQTLNHNVMYWYQQKSSQAPKLLFHYYDKDFNNEADTPDNFQSRRPNTSFCFLDIRSPGLGDTAMYLCATSRDLNLGASEAFFGQGTRLTVV.